This TCR beta chain appears in the sequencing data of a study of blood T cell repertoires in COVID-19. The V end lost 2 bases, the J end lost 8 bases, and 9 bases lay between the germline ends. The CDR3 spans 12 residues. Method: immunoSEQ multiplex PCR; TCRdb's copy keeps in-frame clones and lacks some. The sample carries 340,000 or so clones, around 87% recorded once. The chain has TRBV12-3 or TRBV12-4 and TRBJ1-2; D is unresolved. The source material was peripheral blood. This clonotype originated in a man aged 50 to 60 with active or convalescent COVID-19. CDR3 sequence: CASSLRPRGYTF. CDR3 nucleotides: TGTGCCAGCAGTTTACGACCGCGGGGCTACACCTTC.